This is a list of T cell receptor beta chains from one sample in a study of cytotoxic CD8 clonotypes in ibrutinib-treated CLL. Assay: immunoSEQ multiplex PCR; the TCRdb copy retains only in-frame clones and omits some. The profile shows hundreds of thousands of clones, 70% of them singletons. Source: PBMCs, taken after 24 months of ibrutinib treatment. These receptors originate from a human donor with chronic lymphocytic leukemia. Both conserved end residues are trimmed from each CDR3.

J,V,CDR3
TRBJ1-4,TRBV7-6,ASSPGQGLKKLF
TRBJ2-7,TRBV7-2,ASSGLRDRGSEQY
TRBJ2-3,TRBV7-3,ASSLMVSAGSSGRVVQY
TRBJ1-2,TRBV28,ASTFPGQGYDGYT
TRBJ2-7,TRBV13,ASSQGGTYRDRATEQY
TRBJ2-7,TRBV30,AWSPAGFSYEQY
TRBJ2-3,TRBV7-6,ASSFLADTQY
TRBJ1-1,TRBV2,ASSPQGPEAF
TRBJ2-3,TRBV6-5,ASSYRGASTDTQY
TRBJ2-7,TRBV5-6,ASSFGTGSPYEQY
TRBJ2-1,TRBV28,ASSLLQRNNEQF
TRBJ1-1,TRBV15,ATSSDSGGYAF
TRBJ1-2,TRBV9,ASSVGNDRGRGYT
TRBJ2-7,TRBV6-5,ASTPLPGQLSEQY
TRBJ2-7,TRBV5-1,ASSPGQVGDEQY
TRBJ2-4,TRBV5-1,ASSLEVGQGGIQY
TRBJ1-1,TRBV7-7,ASSQIWEVDTEAF
TRBJ2-4,TRBV18,ASSPLPGETNIQY
TRBJ2-1,TRBV19,ASSTGLSSYNEQF
TRBJ1-1,TRBV2,ASSAARGVTEAF
TRBJ2-2,TRBV7-3,ASSSGQLNTGELF
TRBJ2-7,TRBV6-6,ASSFRQDSSSYEQY
TRBJ1-5,TRBV19,ASSSRFMEEPQH
TRBJ2-1,TRBV5-1,ASVSGTNYNEQF
TRBJ1-1,TRBV4-2,ASSQDLGSRTEAF
TRBJ2-7,TRBV6-5,ASTPSGSLSEQY
TRBJ1-1,TRBV30,AWSPGAKGTEAF
TRBJ2-2,TRBV29-1,SVAGTPEPTGELF
TRBJ2-3,TRBV5-1,ASSFGGSKVDTQY
TRBJ2-1,TRBV10-3,AISGTSTVGSYNEQF
TRBJ2-7,TRBV4-3,ASSSSGSDEQY
TRBJ2-7,TRBV28,ASRPREPSGGALGEQY
TRBJ2-5,TRBV9,ASSQNTNDRGQQETQY
TRBJ2-5,TRBV30,AWSQKTGTED
TRBJ2-1,TRBV2,ASSESLRQF
TRBJ2-1,TRBV9,ASSVGGTQVAEQF
TRBJ2-1,TRBV7-3,ASTSEGSYNEQF
TRBJ2-1,TRBV11-2,ASSRDRQF
TRBJ2-7,TRBV27,ASSYLRDIPYEQY
TRBJ1-2,TRBV7-8,ASSLATGNYGYT
TRBJ1-1,TRBV11-2,ASSLDAGGGTEAF
TRBJ2-5,TRBV10-2,ATLRWDREGETQY
TRBJ1-4,TRBV4-3,ASSHHIATNEKLF
TRBJ2-7,TRBV28,ASSLSGTLEQY
TRBJ1-1,TRBV20-1,SWGLTEAF
TRBJ1-2,TRBV2,ASSSGQGSGYT
TRBJ1-5,TRBV6-6,ASIPGPSNQPQH
TRBJ2-2,TRBV7-6,ASSLPGKTGELF
TRBJ2-7,TRBV7-2,ASSFQTVSYEQY
TRBJ2-5,TRBV19,ASSIGSWETQY
TRBJ2-1,TRBV13,ASSFTLGLSGSYNEQF
TRBJ2-7,TRBV28,ASSLTSYEQY
TRBJ2-1,TRBV29-1,SARGYEQF
TRBJ1-5,TRBV28,ASSRGNQPQH
TRBJ2-1,TRBV7-2,ASSSPDRYNEQF
TRBJ2-3,TRBV9,ASSVRAGREDTQY
TRBJ2-7,TRBV27,ASSPRGVTYEQY
TRBJ1-2,TRBV10-3,AISGDREDYGYT
TRBJ2-1,TRBV19,ASSPLLAGGYNEQF